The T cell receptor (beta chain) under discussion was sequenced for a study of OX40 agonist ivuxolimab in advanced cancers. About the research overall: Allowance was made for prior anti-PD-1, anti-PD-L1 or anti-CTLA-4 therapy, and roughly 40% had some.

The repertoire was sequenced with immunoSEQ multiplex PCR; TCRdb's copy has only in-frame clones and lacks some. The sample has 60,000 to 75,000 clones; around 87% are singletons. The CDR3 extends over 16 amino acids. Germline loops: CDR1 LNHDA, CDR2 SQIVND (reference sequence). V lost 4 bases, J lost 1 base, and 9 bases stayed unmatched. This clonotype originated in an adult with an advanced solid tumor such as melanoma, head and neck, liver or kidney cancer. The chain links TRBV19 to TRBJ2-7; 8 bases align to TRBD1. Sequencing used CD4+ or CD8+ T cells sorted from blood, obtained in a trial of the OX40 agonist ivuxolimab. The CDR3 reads CASSTLGQGRSYEQYF. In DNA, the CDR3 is TGTGCCAGTAGTACTCTAGGACAGGGCCGATCCTACGAGCAGTACTTC.